Listed below are T cell receptor beta chains from one sample, sequenced in a study of blood T cell repertoires in COVID-19. Clones were read by immunoSEQ multiplex PCR, and TCRdb kept only the in-frame ones, dropping some. The table shows some 26,000 clones, with about 80% occurring only once. The sequenced sample consisted of peripheral blood. These receptors came from a man between 65 and 85 years old with acute or convalescent COVID-19. Each CDR3 is given with its conserved first and last residue. Each record gives: J gene, V gene, D gene, clone size, CDR3 DNA, CDR3 protein. A D gene is named only where the DNA matches it firmly. Clone size, where shown, is once, few, many, or a class for clones that have expanded.

>TRBJ1-4|TRBV10-3|-|-
TGTGCCATCACCGACCCTGGGGTAGGGGGTAATGAAAAACTGTTTTTT
CAITDPGVGGNEKLFF
>TRBJ2-7|TRBV18|-|-
TGTGCCAGCCCCTTTACACAGGACTACGAGCAGTACTTC
CASPFTQDYEQYF
>TRBJ1-5|TRBV19|-|few
TGTGCCAGTAGTCCCCGGGGAGGGGGAGTGAATCAGCCCCAGCATTTT
CASSPRGGGVNQPQHF
>TRBJ1-5|TRBV28|TRBD1|-
TGTGCCAGCAGTTTTGACAGGGCGGGCAATCAGCCCCAGCATTTT
CASSFDRAGNQPQHF
>TRBJ1-1|TRBV19|-|-
TGTGCCAGTAGCAGTAACACTGAAGCTTTCTTT
CASSSNTEAFF
>TRBJ1-5|TRBV7-2|-|-
TGTGCCAGCAGCTCACAGGGTTCGGCGAATCAGCCCCAGCATTTT
CASSSQGSANQPQHF
>TRBJ2-5|TRBV18|-|-
TGTGCCAGCTCCCAACAAGAGACCCAGTACTTC
CASSQQETQYF
>TRBJ1-1|TRBV7-3|TRBD1|-
TGTGCCAGCGGCCAGGGGGCGAACACTGAAGCTTTCTTT
CASGQGANTEAFF
>TRBJ2-3|TRBV5-1|TRBD1|-
TGCGCCAGCAGCCCAGGACAGGGGACAGATACGCAGTATTTT
CASSPGQGTDTQYF
>TRBJ1-1|TRBV19|-|-
TGTGCCAGTAGTATCTCGGCAGGGCAGTCAGCGGCTTTCTTT
CASSISAGQSAAFF
>TRBJ1-5|TRBV5-1|TRBD1|-
TGCGCCAGCAGCGGGACAGGACACAATCAGCCCCAGCATTTT
CASSGTGHNQPQHF
>TRBJ2-5|TRBV7-8|-|-
TGTGCCAGCAGCTTAACTGAAGGGAGGGAGACCCAGTACTTC
CASSLTEGRETQYF
>TRBJ1-3|TRBV9|-|-
TGTGCCAGCAGCGTAGAAAGCGTCGCGGGAAACACCATATATTTT
CASSVESVAGNTIYF
>TRBJ1-3|TRBV28|-|-
TGTGCCGGTAAGGACAGCTCTGGAAACACCATATATTTT
CAGKDSSGNTIYF
>TRBJ1-2|TRBV5-5|TRBD1|few
TGTGCCAGCAGCATGGGACAGGGGAAAGCGGGTCAATACTATGGCTACACCTTC
CASSMGQGKAGQYYGYTF
>TRBJ2-1|TRBV4-3|-|medium-sized
TGCGCCAGCAGCCAAGATGCACTTAACAATGAGCAGTTCTTC
CASSQDALNNEQFF
>TRBJ2-1|TRBV14|TRBD1|few
TGTGCCAGCAGCCGTGACAGGGTTTCGGATGAGCAGTTCTTC
CASSRDRVSDEQFF
>TRBJ1-2|TRBV7-2|TRBD1|-
TGTGCCAGCATCGCAGGACAGGGCTATGGCTACACCTTC
CASIAGQGYGYTF
>TRBJ2-7|TRBV6-2/TRBV6-3|TRBD1|few
TGTGCCAGCAGGCCTACTCTCGGGACAGGGGGCTACGAGCAGTACTTC
CASRPTLGTGGYEQYF
>TRBJ2-7|TRBV7-2|-|-
TGTGCCAGCAGCTTATCAGAGGGTTCGGCGGGTTACGAGCAGTACTTC
CASSLSEGSAGYEQYF
>TRBJ1-2|TRBV18|-|-
TGTGCCAGCTCACCAACGGACACCAATGGCTACACCTTC
CASSPTDTNGYTF
>TRBJ1-1|TRBV19|TRBD1|-
TGTGCCAGTAGTATAGCGAGGGGGCTCGGGGTGAACACTGAAGCTTTCTTT
CASSIARGLGVNTEAFF
>TRBJ2-1|TRBV5-4|TRBD2|once
TGTGCCAGCAGCTTGGGAAGGACTAGCGACCCGGATGAGCAGTTCTTC
CASSLGRTSDPDEQFF
>TRBJ1-5|TRBV7-2|TRBD1|once
TGTGCCAGCAGCTACAGCGCCGGGACAGGACGCAATCAGCCCCAGCATTTT
CASSYSAGTGRNQPQHF
>TRBJ2-5|TRBV5-4|-|few
TGTGCCAGCAGCCCAGGGTTTGGGGAGACCCAGTACTTC
CASSPGFGETQYF
>TRBJ1-2|TRBV11-2|-|-
TGTGCCAGCAGCGCTGCAGGCGGGGCTGGTGGCTACACCTTC
CASSAAGGAGGYTF
>TRBJ2-2|TRBV2|TRBD1|-
TGTGCCAGCAGTGAATGGGGACAGGGGGCGCGTGGCACCGGGGAGCTGTTTTTT
CASSEWGQGARGTGELFF
>TRBJ2-3|TRBV5-1|TRBD1|-
TGCGCCAGCAGCTTCCTTTCAGGGGGCAGCGCAGATACGCAGTATTTT
CASSFLSGGSADTQYF
>TRBJ1-2|TRBV7-9|TRBD1|-
TGTGCCAGCAGCCCCGCCCGGGACAGGACGGGCTACACCTTC
CASSPARDRTGYTF
>TRBJ2-7|TRBV14|TRBD2|-
TGTGCCAGCAGCCAAGGGGCTAGCGGGGGGGCCTCGGAAAGTAGGGAGCAGTACTTC
CASSQGASGGASESREQYF
>TRBJ2-5|TRBV5-4|-|-
TGTGCCAGCAGTGGAGGAGGGACGGGGAAAGAGACCCAGTACTTC
CASSGGGTGKETQYF
>TRBJ2-1|TRBV3-1/TRBV3-2|-|few
TGTGCCAGCAGTGAGGACTACAATGAGCAGTTCTTC
CASSEDYNEQFF
>TRBJ2-1|TRBV6-4|-|-
TGTGCCAGCAGTGTCGAGGGGGGGGGCTACAATGAGCAGTTCTTC
CASSVEGGGYNEQFF
>TRBJ2-6|TRBV19|-|few
TGTGCCAGTAATCGAGGACAATCTGGGGCCAACGTCCTGACTTTC
CASNRGQSGANVLTF
>TRBJ2-7|TRBV6-5|TRBD1|-
TGTGCCAGCAGCCCCCAGGGGGCGATCGGCGAGCAGTACTTC
CASSPQGAIGEQYF
>TRBJ2-2|TRBV9|TRBD2|-
TGTGCCAGCAGCCCCTTTTCGGACCTCGGGACTAGCGGGAGACCGAACACCGGGGAGCTGTTTTTT
CASSPFSDLGTSGRPNTGELFF
>TRBJ1-2|TRBV24-1|TRBD1|-
TGTGCCACCAGTGACCCAGGGGGCGTGGATGGCTACACCTTC
CATSDPGGVDGYTF
>TRBJ2-7|TRBV6-5|-|-
TGTGCCGGAGGGGAAGGCTACGAGCAGTACTTC
CAGGEGYEQYF
>TRBJ1-1|TRBV7-9|-|-
TGTGCCAGCAGCCACTCCGGGACCCCAGGGTGGGGAGGCACTGAAGCTTTCTTT
CASSHSGTPGWGGTEAFF
>TRBJ2-1|TRBV19|TRBD2|few
TGTGCCAGTAGTGCCGGGCGGGGACTAGCGGGGGCCAGCAATGAGCAGTTCTTC
CASSAGRGLAGASNEQFF
>TRBJ1-1|TRBV6-5|-|once
TGTGCCAGCAGTTCGGGACTGAATTTACCCACTGAAGCTTTCTTT
CASSSGLNLPTEAFF